A single T cell receptor beta chain is shown here with its context. Antigen unknown. Time point meaning: 266 days after commencement of treatment, after nivolumab therapy. The treatment here: AdE1-LMPpoly-expanded autologous EBV-specific T-cell therapy followed by anti-PD-1 nivolumab. The record originates from a study of EBV T-cell therapy then PD-1 blockade in nasopharyngeal carcinoma. Repertoires were generated with immunoSEQ multiplex PCR, while TCRdb's copy carries only in-frame clones and drops some. The sample gives fewer than 25,000 clones, around 80% of which show up once; roughly a third is in the top ten. The clonotype was recovered from a middle-aged man with nasopharyngeal carcinoma. Specimen: CD8+ T cells from blood, collected at roughly day 250 from a patient whose treatment included autologous EBV-specific T cells and nivolumab.

CDR3 in amino acids: CASSSQGGDQETQYF. CDR3 DNA: TGTGCCAGCAGCTCCCAGGGGGGGGATCAAGAGACCCAGTACTTC. This chain connects TRBV7-9 to TRBJ2-5; D is possibly TRBD1 or TRBD2 (7 bases each). The CDR3 spans 15 residues. The V end lost 4 bases, the J end lost 2 bases, and 14 bases lay between the germline ends. CDR1 and CDR2 from the germline V gene are SEHNR and FQNEAQ (reference sequence).